This T cell receptor (beta chain) was found in a study of T cells after yellow fever vaccination. Study-wide findings and caveats: It was a small share of clonotypes that appeared in both CD4 and CD8 compartments.

The V end was cut by 3 bases, the J end by 1 base, with 17 bases between. Germline CDR1 and CDR2: LGHDT and YNNKEL (reference sequence). The length of the CDR3 is 17 residues. MiXCR, applied by TCRdb to the 5' RACE reads, yields one record per CDR3 protein. The sample lists about 160,000 distinct CDR3 sequences; about 7% were seen once. About this clonotype: The antigen remains unidentified.

The sequencing used CD4+ T cells sorted from PBMCs, collected less than 6 days after the first yellow fever vaccination. V usage is TRBV3-1 and J usage is TRBJ2-3, with D possibly being TRBD2 (5 bases). This clonotype was sampled from a man between 18 and 29 years old who received the YFV17D yellow fever vaccine. CDR3 sequence reads: CASSHWTPHSGTDTQYF. Written as DNA, the CDR3 is TGTGCCAGCAGCCACTGGACTCCTCATTCGGGCACAGATACGCAGTATTTT.